This T cell receptor beta chain was recorded in a study of shared clonotypes between healthy human individuals. Background on the study: Used for every donor were three CD4 naive, three CD4 memory, two CD8 naive and one CD8 memory plate.

V shed 6 bases, J shed 8 bases, and the junction held 8 bases outside the gene matches. The CDR3 runs 14 residues. Per germline, CDR1 SGHDT and CDR2 YYEEEE. Genomic DNA of each subset was evenly split across several immunoSEQ plates. Sorted-subset replicate PCRs used roughly 210 ng of genomic DNA. This amount corresponded to approximately 30,000 T cell genomes. As processed by the authors: ImmunoSEQ junction-only sequences lacked quality scores, so their filtering differed. Measured with immunoSEQ multiplex PCR; TCRdb has only the in-frame clones, and not every one. V, J and clone size are those of that table, while D and trimming were read from the DNA. The sample includes under 1,900,000 clones, approximately 98.5% of them seen just once.

This TCR was recovered from a man aged 25 to 40 in good health. Material for sequencing was naive CD4+ T cells sorted from blood. As for subset: CD45RA+ positively selected. This chain uses TRBV5-6 with TRBJ2-1, with TRBD2 matching 10 bases. This chain's CDR3 is CASTGLAGVYEQFF. Written as DNA, the CDR3 is TGTGCCAGCACGGGGCTAGCGGGAGTCTATGAGCAGTTCTTC.